The 29 T cell receptor beta chains reported below all come from one sample, sequenced in a study of blood T cells in healthy people across ages. Using a J-beta primer mix together with a sample-barcoded 5' primer, a second PCR was run for roughly 7 to 12 cycles. TCRdb passed the 5' RACE reads through MiXCR, listing each CDR3 protein once. The table includes approximately 490,000 distinct CDR3 sequences, 20% to 30% detected once. This sample was also put to use in a study of T cells of mothers and their children.

The sample consisted of blood. The origin of the receptors is a boy between 10 and 17 years old in good health.

The chain recombines TRBV4-2 with TRBJ1-5; 9 nucleotides agree with TRBD1. The germline gives CDR1 LGHNA, CDR2 YNFKEQ. CDR3 length: 18 residues. V lost 0 bases and J lost 2; bases outside the gene matches: 8. CDR3 DNA: TGTGCCAGCAGCCAAGAAGGGACAGGGAGGCCTGGCAATCAGCCCCAGCATTTT. Translation: CASSQEGTGRPGNQPQHF.

The rearrangement joins TRBV7-9 to TRBJ2-7; perhaps TRBD2 as D (6 bases). The CDR3 runs to 14 residues. Trimming took off 6 bases at V and 0 bases at J, with 12 bases between the two ends. The germline CDR1 and CDR2 sequences are SEHNR and FQNEAQ (reference sequence). DNA of the CDR3: TGTGCCAGCAGATCGGAGGGAAGCTCCTACGAGCAGTACTTC. Its translation is CASRSEGSSYEQYF.

This clonotype was seen a few times. The gene calls are TRBV28 and TRBJ2-6, with D unclear. Germline CDR1 and CDR2: MDHEN and SYDVKM. CDR3 length equals 16 residues. Trimming stripped 4 bases from V and 0 bases from J, with 10 bases between. For the CDR3, the DNA is TGTGCCAGCAGTTCAGGTCCTGCCTCTGGGGCCAACGTCCTGACTTTC. Encoded protein: CASSSGPASGANVLTF.

The chain recombines TRBV7-3 with TRBJ1-1; D is undetermined. The CDR3 consists of 12 residues. Trimming removed 7 bases at V and 0 bases at J, with 6 bases between. Germline V gives CDR1 SGHTA, CDR2 FQGTGA. The CDR3 nucleotides read TGTGCCAGCAACAGACTGAACACTGAAGCTTTCTTT. Translated: CASNRLNTEAFF.

This clonotype was seen a few times. The chain combines TRBV5-1 with TRBJ2-2; TRBD2 matches at 10 bases. This CDR3 comprises 15 residues. The germline V gene has CDR1 SGHRS and CDR2 YFSETQ. The V segment lost 7 bases and the J segment 3 bases; nucleotides outside the gene matches: 6. CDR3: CASRLSGGDTGELFF. The CDR3 DNA is TGCGCCAGCCGCCTAAGCGGGGGGGACACCGGGGAGCTGTTTTTT.

This clonotype is a singleton in its sample. V gene TRBV18 combines with J gene TRBJ1-1; D remains unclear. The V and J ends lost 4 bases and 1 base respectively, with 13 bases between them. Germline-derived CDR1 and CDR2 are KGHSH and LQKENI. The CDR3 extends over 15 amino acids. The CDR3 is CASSLNGAENTEAFF. The DNA for the CDR3 is TGTGCCAGCTCACTGAATGGTGCAGAGAACACTGAAGCTTTCTTT. Based on the CDR3 plus reference TRBV18 and TRBJ1-1, the full variable domain is NAGVMQNPRHLVRRRGQEARLRCSPMKGHSHVYWYRQLPEEGLKFMVYLQKENIIDESGMPKERFSAEFPKEGPSILRIQQVVRGDSAAYFCASSLNGAENTEAFFGQGTRLTVV.

This rearrangement joins TRBV24-1 to TRBJ2-7; D unclear. V lost 5 bases and J 3 bases, leaving 10 bases between the germline ends. Germline values: CDR1 KGHDR, CDR2 SFDVKD. The CDR3 loop spans 13 amino acids. The CDR3 nucleotides read TGTGCCACCAGTGGAGGAAGGAGCTACGAGCAGTACTTC. Residues: CATSGGRSYEQYF.

The V call is TRBV5-5, the J call TRBJ1-4, with D possibly being TRBD1 (5 bases). Germline CDR1 and CDR2: SGHKS and YYEKEE (reference sequence). The CDR3 is 17 residues long. V lost 4 bases to trimming and J lost 0 bases, with 16 bases between them. CDR3 region: CASSRFETAATNEKLFF. Here the CDR3 DNA reads TGTGCCAGCAGCCGATTTGAGACAGCTGCAACTAATGAAAAACTGTTTTTT.

This clonotype was seen a handful of times. V is TRBV5-5 and J is TRBJ2-4; a weak D match, TRBD2 (7 bases). Germline CDR1 reads SGHKS; CDR2 reads YYEKEE (reference sequence). The CDR3 runs 17 residues. The germline V and J ends were trimmed by 2 bases and 8 bases, with 23 bases remaining between them. CDR3 in amino acids: CASSFRVGGGAEDIQYF. Written as DNA, the CDR3 is TGTGCCAGCAGCTTCCGTGTGGGCGGGGGCGCAGAGGACATTCAGTACTTC.

V gene TRBV4-1 combines with J gene TRBJ1-5; D is ambiguous. The germline gives CDR1 MGHRA, CDR2 YSYEKL. The CDR3 length is 16 residues. Trimming left V 0 bases short and J 2 bases short, with 11 bases between. CDR3 nucleotides: TGCGCCAGCAGCCAAGACCCGAGAGTGGGCAATCAGCCCCAGCATTTT. This gives the protein CASSQDPRVGNQPQHF.

Only a few counts were recorded for this clonotype. The chain combines TRBV5-1 with TRBJ2-5; 7 positions agree with TRBD1. This CDR3 region has 16 residues. Germline V lookup: CDR1 SGHRS, CDR2 YFSETQ. With V trimmed by 0 bases and J by 2 bases, 7 bases remained unmatched. The CDR3 here is CASSLAGTATQETQYF. The CDR3 DNA is TGCGCCAGCAGCTTGGCCGGGACAGCCACACAAGAGACCCAGTACTTC.

This clonotype was found a few times. V usage is TRBV13 and J usage is TRBJ2-7, with TRBD2 identical over 13 bases. From germline, CDR1 is PRHDT and CDR2 FYEKMQ (reference sequence). This CDR3 region has 17 residues. The ends lost 6 bases at V and 5 bases at J; junction bases unmatched: 13. CDR3 DNA sequence: TGTGCCAGCAGTCAAGCGGGGGGGACTAGCGGGAAGAACGAGCAGTACTTC. Encoded protein: CASSQAGGTSGKNEQYF. Filled out from reference TRBV13 and TRBJ2-7, the complete variable domain reads AAGVIQSPRHLIKEKRETATLKCYPIPRHDTVYWYQQGPGQDPQFLISFYEKMQSDKGSIPDRFSAQQFSDYHSELNMSSLELGDSALYFCASSQAGGTSGKNEQYFGPGTRLTVT.

Many counts were recorded for this clonotype. The V and J genes are TRBV12-3 or TRBV12-4 and TRBJ2-5; no clear D gene. The CDR3 has 15 residues. Deletions cut 1 base from V and 3 bases from J, with 12 bases between. CDR3 region: CASSLGRAREETQYF. DNA of the CDR3: TGTGCCAGCAGTTTAGGTAGGGCAAGGGAAGAGACCCAGTACTTC.

This clonotype was counted between two and nine times. The chain employs TRBV9 and TRBJ2-5, with D possibly TRBD2 on 6 matching bases. The germline V gene has CDR1 SGDLS and CDR2 YYNGEE. The CDR3 runs 15 residues. The V end was cut by 0 bases, the J end by 4 bases, with 13 bases between. Written as DNA, the CDR3 is TGTGCCAGCAGCGTAGGGGGTACCGGGGGAGAGACCCAGTACTTC. Amino acid sequence: CASSVGGTGGETQYF.

This chain joins TRBV4-1 and TRBJ1-1, with TRBD1 identical over 9 bases. Germline V gene sequence: CDR1 MGHRA, CDR2 YSYEKL. The CDR3 runs 16 residues. Unmatched junction bases numbered 4, after V lost 2 bases and J lost 0 bases. CDR3 nucleotide sequence: TGCGCCAGCAGCCAACGACAGGGGGGACTGAACACTGAAGCTTTCTTT. This encodes CASSQRQGGLNTEAFF.

The chain couples TRBV7-8 to TRBJ1-4, with 8 bases that match TRBD1. Trimming at V came to 5 bases and at J to 8 bases, leaving 4 bases not matched to a gene. Looked up from germline, CDR1 is SGHVS and CDR2 is FQNEAQ. The CDR3 covers 13 residues. The chain's CDR3 is CASSPDRDEKLFF. The CDR3 DNA follows: TGTGCCAGCAGCCCGGACAGGGACGAAAAACTGTTTTTT.

With respect to this clonotype: A much larger clone lies a single base off, so this may be a read error. The rearrangement joins TRBV5-1 to TRBJ2-7, with 8 bases matching TRBD1. CDR3 length: 16 residues. The germline V gene encodes CDR1 SGHRS and CDR2 YFSETQ. The CDR3 DNA is TGCGCCAGCAGCTTGGCCACCGGACAGGGTTTGTACGAGCAGCACTTC. Amino acids: CASSLATGQGLYEQHF.

The table lists this clonotype with many counts. The chain carries TRBV7-6 and TRBJ2-1; 8 bases align to TRBD2. Per germline, CDR1 SGHVS and CDR2 FNYEAQ. This CDR3 region has 20 residues. V lost 4 bases and J lost 0; bases outside the gene matches: 17. The CDR3 region is CASSSPPTISGAYSYNEQFF. CDR3 sequence (DNA): TGTGCCAGCAGCTCCCCCCCCACCATTAGCGGGGCCTACTCCTACAATGAGCAGTTCTTC.

There are many counts of this clonotype. This rearrangement joins TRBV7-2 to TRBJ1-2; D might be TRBD1 (6 bases). Trimming shortened V by 5 bases and J by 7 bases, and 23 bases separated the two germline ends. The length of the CDR3 is 16 residues. Germline V lookup: CDR1 SGHTA, CDR2 FQGNSA. This chain's CDR3 is CASSETPPGTGSGYTF. The CDR3, as DNA: TGTGCCAGCAGCGAAACCCCACCGGGTACAGGGAGTGGCTACACCTTC.

The chain recombines TRBV7-9 with TRBJ1-4, with no clear D. The CDR3 has 15 amino acids. The V gene's germline CDR1 is SEHNR and CDR2 FQNEAQ (reference sequence). Trimming removed 6 bases at V and 5 bases at J, with 16 bases between. The CDR3: CASSIKFGVNEKLFF. CDR3 nucleotide sequence: TGTGCCAGCAGTATTAAATTCGGGGTAAATGAAAAACTGTTTTTT.

This clonotype was recorded a few times. Written as DNA, the CDR3 is TGTGCCAGCAGTTCCGAGGGAGGACTAGCGGGGAACACCGGGGAGCTGTTTTTT. This translates into CASSSEGGLAGNTGELFF. The chain uses TRBV28 and TRBJ2-2, with TRBD2 identical over 11 bases. The CDR3 totals 18 residues. Germline CDR1 is MDHEN and CDR2 is SYDVKM. The V gene end was trimmed by 4 bases and the J gene end by 1 base; junction bases not matched to a gene: 8.

This clonotype was seen just once. V usage is TRBV7-2 and J usage is TRBJ2-3; D is undetermined. The V gene lost 3 bases and the J gene lost 2 bases, with 15 bases spanning the gap. In germline, CDR1 is SGHTA, CDR2 FQGNSA. This CDR3 has 16 amino acids. DNA of the CDR3: TGTGCCAGCAGCTTTGGAACAGCAGTCAACACAGATACGCAGTATTTT. This encodes CASSFGTAVNTDTQYF. The full variable domain, with the rest looked up from reference TRBV7-2 and TRBJ2-3, is GAGVSQSPSNKVTEKGKDVELRCDPISGHTALYWYRQSLGQGLEFLIYFQGNSAPDKSGLPSDRFSAERTGGSVSTLTIQRTQQEDSAVYLCASSFGTAVNTDTQYFGPGTRLTVL.

This clonotype showed up just a few times. This chain joins TRBV5-1 and TRBJ2-3; D not resolved. V lost 0 bases and J 4 bases, leaving 9 bases between the germline ends. The germline V gene has CDR1 SGHRS and CDR2 YFSETQ. The CDR3 is 14 residues long. CDR3 sequence reads: CASSLGPGADTQYF. The CDR3 DNA reads as TGCGCCAGCAGCTTGGGCCCCGGCGCAGATACGCAGTATTTT.

This clonotype was observed a single time. The chain links TRBV9 to TRBJ1-2, with TRBD1 as a possible D gene (5 bases). The CDR3 is 11 residues long. The germline gives CDR1 SGDLS, CDR2 YYNGEE. Trimming removed 10 bases from V and 8 bases from J, with 15 bases in between. CDR3 region: CAYLKGSGYTF. The CDR3 DNA sequence: TGTGCCTACCTGAAGGGGAGCGGCTACACCTTC.

This chain joins TRBV6-1 and TRBJ2-1; the match to TRBD1 covers 11 bases. The CDR3 is 14 residues long. Germline V lookup: CDR1 MNHNS, CDR2 SASEGT. V dropped 6 bases and J dropped 4; count of bases not matched to a gene: 2. In DNA, the CDR3 is TGTGCCAGCAGGGGACAGGGGGGGTACAATGAGCAGTTCTTC. Protein product: CASRGQGGYNEQFF.

This clonotype showed up just a few times. V usage is TRBV6-1 and J usage is TRBJ2-7; tentative D call: TRBD1 (5 bases). The CDR3 extends over 14 amino acids. Germline CDR1 is MNHNS and CDR2 is SASEGT. Trimming removed 2 bases from V and 3 bases from J, with 11 bases in between. The CDR3 coding sequence is TGTGCCAGCAGTGAAAGGGGCTCCTACTACGAGCAGTACTTC. Translated, it gives CASSERGSYYEQYF.

This clonotype turned up a few times. The chain links TRBV6-5 to TRBJ1-6; TRBD1 matches at 11 bases. V was clipped by 2 bases and J by 8 bases; unmatched bases: 2. This CDR3 comprises 15 residues. From germline, CDR1 is MNHEY and CDR2 SVGAGI. This CDR3 is CASSYGTGGHSPLHF. Written as DNA, the CDR3 is TGTGCCAGCAGTTACGGGACAGGGGGACATTCACCCCTCCACTTT.

This clonotype was found a few times. This sequence joins TRBV20-1 and TRBJ2-3; 11 bases fit TRBD2. Trimming cost V 5 bases and J 6 bases; bases outside gene matches: 7. The germline V gene has CDR1 DFQATT and CDR2 SNEGSKA (reference sequence). This CDR3 spans 14 amino acids. CDR3 bases: TGCAGTGCTCCGACTAGCGGGAAAGACGATACGCAGTATTTT. Translating gives CSAPTSGKDDTQYF.

Of note for this clonotype: An end of the junction does not agree with germline; a read error may underlie this. CDR3 in DNA: TGCGCCAGCAGCCAAGGAGTCTCGGACAGGGGGTACGACCAGTACTTC. It specifies CASSQGVSDRGYDQYF. The chain has TRBV4-3 and TRBJ2-7; 10 nucleotides line up with TRBD1. The CDR3 runs to 16 residues. Germline assignment: CDR1 LGHNA and CDR2 YSLEER.